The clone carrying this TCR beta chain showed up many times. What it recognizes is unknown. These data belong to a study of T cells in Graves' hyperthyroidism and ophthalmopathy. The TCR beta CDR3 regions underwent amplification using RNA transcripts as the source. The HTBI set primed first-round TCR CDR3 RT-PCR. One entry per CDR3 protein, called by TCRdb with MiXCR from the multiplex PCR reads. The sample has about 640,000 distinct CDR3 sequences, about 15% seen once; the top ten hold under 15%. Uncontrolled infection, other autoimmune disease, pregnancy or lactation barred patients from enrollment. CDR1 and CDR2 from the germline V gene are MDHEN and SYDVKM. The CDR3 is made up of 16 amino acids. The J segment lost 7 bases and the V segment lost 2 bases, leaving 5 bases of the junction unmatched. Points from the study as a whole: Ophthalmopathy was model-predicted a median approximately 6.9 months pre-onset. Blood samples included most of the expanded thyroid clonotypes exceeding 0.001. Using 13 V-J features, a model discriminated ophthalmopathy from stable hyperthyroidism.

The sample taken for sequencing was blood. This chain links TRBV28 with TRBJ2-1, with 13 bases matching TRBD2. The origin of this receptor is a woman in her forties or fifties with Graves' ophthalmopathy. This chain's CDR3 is CASSLIGTSGTNEQFF. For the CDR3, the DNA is TGTGCCAGCAGTTTAATAGGGACTAGCGGGACAAATGAGCAGTTCTTC.